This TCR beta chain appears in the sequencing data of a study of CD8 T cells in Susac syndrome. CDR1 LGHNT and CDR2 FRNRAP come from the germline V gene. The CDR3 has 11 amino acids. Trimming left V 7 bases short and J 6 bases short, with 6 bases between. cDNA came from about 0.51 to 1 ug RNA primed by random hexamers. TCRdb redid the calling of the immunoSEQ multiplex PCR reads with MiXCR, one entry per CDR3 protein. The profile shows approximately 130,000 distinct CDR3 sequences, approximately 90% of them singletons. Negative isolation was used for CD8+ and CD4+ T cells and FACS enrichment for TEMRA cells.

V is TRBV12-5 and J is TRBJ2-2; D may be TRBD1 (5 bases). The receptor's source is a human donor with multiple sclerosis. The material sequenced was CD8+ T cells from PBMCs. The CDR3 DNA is TGTGCTAGTGTCAGGGCCGGGGAGCTGTTTTTT. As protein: CASVRAGELFF.